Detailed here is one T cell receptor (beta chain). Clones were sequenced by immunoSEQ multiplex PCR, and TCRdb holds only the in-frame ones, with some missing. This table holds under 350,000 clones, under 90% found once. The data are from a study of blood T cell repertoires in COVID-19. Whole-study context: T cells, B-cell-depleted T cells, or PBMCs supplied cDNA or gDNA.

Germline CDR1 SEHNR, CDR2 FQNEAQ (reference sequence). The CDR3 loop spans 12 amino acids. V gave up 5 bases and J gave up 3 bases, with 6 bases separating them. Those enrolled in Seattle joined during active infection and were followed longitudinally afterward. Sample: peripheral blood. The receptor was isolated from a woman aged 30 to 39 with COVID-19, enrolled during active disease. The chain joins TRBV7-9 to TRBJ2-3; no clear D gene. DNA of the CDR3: TGTGCCAGCAGCCGAGTAACAGATACGCAGTATTTT. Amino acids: CASSRVTDTQYF.